These 6 T cell receptor beta chains were all obtained from the same sample, sequenced in a study of shared clonotypes between healthy human individuals. The data were produced by immunoSEQ multiplex PCR, yet TCRdb's version contains in-frame clones alone and is incomplete. The sample yields about 590,000 clones, 95% seen once. Naive CD8 cells comprised CD45RO-negative, CCR7-positively selected cells, excluding terminally differentiated effector memory CD45RA+ cells. Sequenced sample: naive CD8+ T cells sorted from blood. The receptor source for this set is a woman aged 25 to 39 in good health.

The gene calls are TRBV14 and TRBJ2-2; D not certain. The germline V gene encodes CDR1 SGHDN and CDR2 FVKESK. V shed 0 bases and J shed 1 base, with 9 bases lying between them. CDR3 size: 16 residues. The CDR3 DNA reads as TGTGCCAGCAGCCAAGAAGCAACGGAGAACACCGGGGAGCTGTTTTTT. It encodes CASSQEATENTGELFF.

This sequence joins TRBV27 and TRBJ1-6; D uncertain. The V gene's germline CDR1 is MNHEY and CDR2 SMNVEV (reference sequence). The CDR3 is 18 residues long. With 5 bases removed from V and 0 bases from J, the gap between germline ends came to 17 bases. The CDR3 loop is CASSRRGGVSSYNSPLHF. The CDR3 DNA follows: TGTGCCAGCAGTCGGAGAGGCGGAGTGAGCTCCTATAATTCACCCCTCCACTTT.

The gene calls are TRBV2 and TRBJ2-5, with 12 bases matching TRBD2. The CDR3 contains 16 residues. Trimming cost V 6 bases and J 1 base; bases outside gene matches: 6. Germline CDR1 reads SNHLY; CDR2 reads FYNNEI. The CDR3 reads CASRERTSGAQETQYF. The CDR3 DNA is TGTGCCAGCAGGGAACGGACTAGCGGGGCCCAAGAGACCCAGTACTTC.

As DNA, the CDR3 is TGTGCCTGGATACCCATATCTGAGGGTTGGTCAGTCAATCAGCCCCAGCATTTT. It codes for CAWIPISEGWSVNQPQHF. The rearrangement joins TRBV30 to TRBJ1-5; D remains unclear. Between the trimmed V and J ends, which lost 4 bases and 3 bases, there was a span of 25 bases. The CDR3 totals 18 residues. CDR1 GTSNPN and CDR2 SVGIG come from the germline V gene (reference sequence). Together with reference TRBV30 and TRBJ1-5, the CDR3 gives the full variable domain: SQTIHQWPATLVQPVGSPLSLECTVEGTSNPNLYWYRQAAGRGLQLLFYSVGIGQISSEVPQNLSASRPQDRQFILSSKKLLLSDSGFYLCAWIPISEGWSVNQPQHFGDGTRLSIL.

J is TRBJ2-3 and V is TRBV19; the D is unclear. Germline V gene data show CDR1 as LNHDA and CDR2 as SQIVND (reference sequence). This CDR3 spans 15 amino acids. The V and J ends lost 1 base and 2 bases respectively, with 10 bases between them. The DNA of the CDR3 is TGTGCCAGTAGTATAGGATCGATGTACACAGATACGCAGTATTTT. Amino acids: CASSIGSMYTDTQYF.

V and J are TRBV5-1 and TRBJ2-7; 7 nucleotides match TRBD1. After removal of 6 bases from V and 2 bases from J, the junction contained 11 bases not matched to a gene. Germline V gene sequence: CDR1 SGHRS, CDR2 YFSETQ. The CDR3 spans 15 residues. In nucleotides, the CDR3 is TGCGCCAGCACTCCTCGGACAGGAAAGGCCTACGAGCAGTACTTC. Its translation: CASTPRTGKAYEQYF.